This T cell receptor (beta chain) was recorded in a study of blood T cell repertoires in COVID-19. V shed 3 bases and J 4 bases; nucleotides not matched to a gene: 4. The CDR3 contains 14 residues. In germline, CDR1 is SNHLY, CDR2 FYNNEI. Sequencing was performed with immunoSEQ multiplex PCR; in TCRdb, only in-frame clones are kept and a portion is missing. Of fewer than 250,000 clones in the sample, 88% were seen once. The chain recombines TRBV2 with TRBJ2-7, with 9 positions matching TRBD2. Sequenced material: peripheral blood. The origin of this receptor is a man aged 65 to 85 with acute or convalescent COVID-19. The CDR3 reads CASSEREGGYEQYF. The CDR3, as DNA: TGTGCCAGCAGTGAGCGGGAGGGCGGATACGAGCAGTACTTC. The full variable domain, completed using reference TRBV2 and TRBJ2-7, is EPEVTQTPSHQVTQMGQEVILRCVPISNHLYFYWYRQILGQKVEFLVSFYNNEISEKSEIFDDQFSVERPDGSNFTLKIRSTKLEDSAMYFCASSEREGGYEQYFGPGTRLTVT.